The sequence of this T cell receptor beta chain was determined in a study of neurological immune-mediated disorders. This clonotype showed up many times. Its target is not known. Source material was 2 million unsorted PBMCs, stored at -80 °C in RNAlater. Study-wide findings and caveats: It was the repertoires of 18 of 34 multiple sclerosis patients that phylogenetic grouping placed in one related-CDR3 cluster, which is a possible signature.

5'RACE with 10-nucleotide random UMIs produced the cDNA. TCRdb reanalysed the 5' RACE reads using MiXCR and keeps one entry per CDR3 protein. The data contain under 75,000 distinct CDR3 sequences, roughly 5% of them singletons. The V and J ends lost 1 base and 6 bases, in that order; junction bases with no gene match: 7. There are 15 residues in the CDR3. Germline V gene lookup returns CDR1 SGHRS and CDR2 YFSETQ. The chain is built from TRBV5-1 and TRBJ1-2, with 9 bases lining up with TRBD1. Sequenced sample: PBMCs. The source of this sequence is a human donor with multiple sclerosis. The donor label of this sample is uncertain. The CDR3 reads CASSLLTGGMDGYTF. For the CDR3, the DNA is TGCGCCAGCAGCTTGTTGACAGGGGGAATGGATGGCTACACCTTC.